This paragraph reports one TCR beta chain. V was cut by 3 bases and J by 2 bases, with 23 bases left in between. Germline CDR1 reads DFQATT; CDR2 reads SNEGSKA (reference sequence). The CDR3 is 18 residues long. This specimen belongs to a study of blood T cell repertoires in COVID-19. About the study: Samples came from the United States, Italy and Spain, spanning acute and convalescent COVID-19. The cDNA or gDNA used as material had been derived from T cells, B-cell-depleted T cells, or PBMCs.

Original methodology: Amplification from reference gene primers served as the basis for estimated nucleated cell counts. Libraries were prepared by immunoSEQ multiplex PCR; TCRdb keeps only in-frame clonotypes and omits some of them. V and J calls and clone size are those listed in that table; D and trimming were worked out from the DNA. The table records fewer than 300,000 clones, over 75% of them present only once. This TCR was recovered from a human donor in a cohort sampled during active COVID-19. Specimen: peripheral blood. The genes are TRBV20-1 and TRBJ1-5; D gene unclear. DNA for the CDR3: TGCAGTGCTAGTGGAGAGGGCTTCCGCGGGGTGGGCAATCAGCCCCAGCATTTT. This gives the protein CSASGEGFRGVGNQPQHF.